This entry features one T cell receptor beta chain sequence. The data are from a study of CD8+CD57+ T cells in acquired aplastic anemia. In the study overall: Healthy donors had, on average, roughly 9.8 million reads for their CD4+ cells.

Germline V gene lookup returns CDR1 LNHDA and CDR2 SQIVND (reference sequence). The CDR3 length is 14 residues. The V and J ends lost 6 bases and 5 bases respectively, with 16 bases between them. For CDR3 and TCR beta VDJ profiling, genomic DNA was the template used. From the reads, TCRdb called clonotypes with MiXCR, one entry per CDR3 protein. This sample has about 180,000 distinct CDR3 sequences, with approximately 45% found just once. The sequenced sample consisted of sorted CD4+, CD8+, or CD8+CD57+ T cells (not recorded which) from PBMCs. The V and J genes are TRBV19 and TRBJ1-1; a possible D gene is TRBD1 (5 bases). This TCR was recovered from a human donor in good health. The CDR3 DNA follows: TGTGCCAGTAGAGTTGGGGGGGGTAGGACTGAAGCTTTCTTT. Amino acid sequence: CASRVGGGRTEAFF.